The source of this T cell receptor (beta chain) is a study of cytomegalovirus exposure and HLA in healthy donors. General study findings and limits: In a later analysis, about 17,000 TCR beta sequences were associated with HLA alleles at 0.05 false discovery rate. A later analysis, which compared TCR beta chains of equal frequency, found the HLA-associated ones more clonally expanded. CMV serostatus was the sole immune exposure data available.

The study ran its PCR with 60 Vbeta and 13 Jbeta primers. The repertoire was sequenced with immunoSEQ multiplex PCR; TCRdb's copy has only in-frame clones and lacks some. The top ten hold around 5.5% of the sample, which has 70,000 to 95,000 clones, approximately 65% seen once. The V end was cut by 4 bases, the J end by 6 bases, with 7 bases between. CDR3 length equals 11 residues. The germline V gene has CDR1 SQVTM and CDR2 ANQGSEA. Notes on this clone: What it binds is unknown.

The receptor's source is a woman in her 30s in good health and CMV-seropositive. Material: PBMCs. The chain is built from TRBV29-1 and TRBJ2-1; D ambiguous. In DNA form, the CDR3 reads TGCAGCGTTGTCTTTCCCAATGAGCAGTTCTTC. Amino acids: CSVVFPNEQFF.